This TCR beta chain originates from a study of PD-1 blockade in classical Hodgkin lymphoma. Per the germline V gene, CDR1 is MNHNY and CDR2 is SVGAGI (reference sequence). This CDR3 region has 14 residues. V was pared by 5 bases and J by 0 bases, with 9 bases between. Libraries were prepared by immunoSEQ multiplex PCR; TCRdb keeps only in-frame clonotypes and omits some of them. The sample contains more than 90,000 clones, approximately 80% of which appear only once. Every one of the patients relapsed after autologous stem cell transplantation (brentuximab vedotin exposure was variable). Complete response, partial response or progressive disease made up the best responses.

The sequences come from peripheral blood mononuclear cells (PBMCs), collected before the second cycle of nivolumab. The receptor was isolated from a human donor with classical Hodgkin lymphoma. The chain recombines TRBV6-6 with TRBJ2-3; D not certain. In DNA, the CDR3 is TGTGCCAGCAGTCCCCGGTCTAGCACAGATACGCAGTATTTT. This gives the protein CASSPRSSTDTQYF.